This TCR beta chain appears in the sequencing data of a study of cytomegalovirus exposure and HLA in healthy donors. The V and J ends lost 0 bases and 2 bases, in that order; junction bases with no gene match: 9. The length of the CDR3 is 17 residues. Germline values: CDR1 SGDLS, CDR2 YYNGEE. A word on this clone: The antigen remains undetermined.

PCR primers comprised 60 Vbeta and 13 Jbeta primers. Profiling relied on immunoSEQ multiplex PCR, and the TCRdb table lists in-frame clones only, not all of them. This sample yields about 70,000 clones, of which 80% to 90% are seen a single time; just under 2% belongs to the top ten. Findings of the study overall: The classifier reportedly diagnosed cytomegalovirus status with high sensitivity and specificity. Presence/absence analysis assumed near-uniform sequencing depth across donors. By HLA locus, TCR association rates varied in a later analysis, with DRB1 showing the most and HLA-C the fewest. The listing of 150 to 200 TCR beta chains classed them as cytomegalovirus-associated.

The sequencing input was PBMCs. This sequence was found in a woman under 40 in good health and CMV-seronegative. The chain uses TRBV9 and TRBJ2-5; 8 bases align to TRBD2. As DNA, the CDR3 is TGTGCCAGCAGCGTAGAAGCGGGAGTGAGGTGGCAAGAGACCCAGTACTTC. Protein product: CASSVEAGVRWQETQYF.